The sequence of this T cell receptor (beta chain) was determined in a study of T-cell reconstitution after alpha-beta-depleted transplantation in children. Unique molecular identifiers tagged the TCRbeta library. One entry per CDR3 protein, called by TCRdb with MiXCR from the PCR reads. The repertoire consists of about a million distinct CDR3 sequences, with roughly 31% occurring once and the leading ten covering roughly 30%. To note about this clonotype: Its antigen is unidentified.

General study points: High day-60 TCRbeta diversity in some patients came from surviving recipient T cells and thymic progenitors. Two months or so post-transplant, alpha-beta T cells reportedly derived from several hundred expanded graft clones. When one year had passed after transplant, most T-cell counts and diversity came from newly produced T cells.

Germline CDR1 MGHRA, CDR2 YSYEKL. The CDR3 is 18 amino acids. Trimming at V came to 2 bases and at J to 9 bases, leaving 16 bases not matched to a gene. The source material was PBMCs, mostly from graft donor cells, sampled 360 days after TCRalphabeta/CD19-depleted stem cell transplant. The clonotype was recovered from a boy less than two years old who had a stem cell transplant for SCID, so the T cells may come from the graft donor. The V and J genes are TRBV4-1 and TRBJ2-1, with 10 bases aligning to TRBD1. Here the CDR3 DNA reads TGCGCCAGCAGCCAACGCCTTATCCGGGACAGGGGATTCGGTGAGCAGTTCTTC. Protein: CASSQRLIRDRGFGEQFF.